This TCR beta chain was sequenced during a study of T cells in Graves' hyperthyroidism and ophthalmopathy. The definition of stable Graves' hyperthyroidism was no ophthalmopathy progression within 18 months. Exclusion criteria comprised uncontrolled infection, other autoimmune disease, pregnancy or lactation. The table lists this clonotype with a few counts. Amplified regions were TCR beta CDR3 sequences from RNA transcripts. The HTBI primer set was used in a first-round RT-PCR of the TCR CDR3. One entry per CDR3 protein results from TCRdb running MiXCR on the multiplex PCR reads. The sample has 350,000 to 400,000 distinct CDR3 sequences; 15% to 20% are singletons. This CDR3 contains 11 residues. The germline gives CDR1 SGHRS, CDR2 YFSETQ. Trimming cost V 4 bases and J 8 bases, with 6 bases left between them.

The receptor's source is a woman aged 18 to 35 with Graves' hyperthyroidism. The gene calls are TRBV5-1 and TRBJ2-2; D not certain. Material: blood. The CDR3: CASSDLGELFF. CDR3 DNA sequence: TGCGCCAGCAGCGATCTGGGGGAGCTGTTTTTT.